Listed here are 13 T cell receptor beta chains from one sample, sequenced in a study of cytomegalovirus exposure and HLA in healthy donors. PCR primers comprised 60 Vbeta and 13 Jbeta primers. Assay used: immunoSEQ multiplex PCR; TCRdb lists only in-frame clones, some missing. Of about 140,000 clones in the sample, almost 85% were seen once. Sequenced sample: PBMCs. These receptors originate from a woman aged 60-70 years in good health and CMV-seropositive.

The chain joins TRBV25-1 to TRBJ2-1, with D perhaps TRBD1 (6 bases). Per germline, CDR1 MGHDK and CDR2 SYGVNS. The CDR3 extends over 15 amino acids. V was shortened by 1 base and J by 2 bases, with 9 bases between the two germline ends. CDR3 nucleotide sequence: TGTGCCAGCAGTGAATCCACAGGGCCCTACAATGAGCAGTTCTTC. Its translation: CASSESTGPYNEQFF.

CDR3 in amino acids: CASSFLAGIQETQYF. The CDR3 DNA follows: TGTGCCAGCAGCTTTCTAGCGGGGATTCAAGAGACCCAGTACTTC. The V gene is TRBV7-8, the J gene TRBJ2-5, with 9 bases matching TRBD2. J gave up 2 bases and V 3 bases, and 4 bases lay outside the gene matches. Germline V gene lookup returns CDR1 SGHVS and CDR2 FQNEAQ. This CDR3 contains 15 residues.

V and J are TRBV2 and TRBJ1-5; 7 nucleotides match TRBD1. The V gene end was trimmed by 7 bases and the J gene end by 5 bases; junction bases not matched to a gene: 5. Germline loops: CDR1 SNHLY, CDR2 FYNNEI. CDR3 length equals 13 residues. CDR3 sequence reads: CASIYDRDQPQHF. The DNA of the CDR3 is TGTGCCAGCATATATGACAGGGATCAGCCCCAGCATTTT.

This rearrangement joins TRBV28 to TRBJ2-7; D is possibly TRBD1 (5 bases). This CDR3 has 13 amino acids. The V gene's germline CDR1 is MDHEN and CDR2 SYDVKM. The V end was cut by 4 bases, the J end by 4 bases, with 11 bases between. The CDR3 coding sequence is TGTGCCAGCAGTTCCAGGGTTCCATACGAGCAGTACTTC. Protein product: CASSSRVPYEQYF. Drawing the rest from reference TRBV28 and TRBJ2-7, the complete variable domain is DVKVTQSSRYLVKRTGEKVFLECVQDMDHENMFWYRQDPGLGLRLIYFSYDVKMKEKGDIPEGYSVSREKKERFSLILESASTNQTSMYLCASSSRVPYEQYFGPGTRLTVT.

This clone came up a few times. The CDR3 DNA is TGCAGCGTGAGAAGCTCTGGAAACACCATATATTTT. Its protein product is CSVRSSGNTIYF. The chain uses TRBV29-1 and TRBJ1-3, with unresolved D. This CDR3 has 12 amino acids. V lost 6 bases and J 0 bases, leaving 6 bases between the germline ends. Germline-derived CDR1 and CDR2 are SQVTM and ANQGSEA.

The chain employs TRBV2 and TRBJ2-3, with 9 bases aligning to TRBD2. The trim removed 7 bases at V and 5 bases at J, leaving 13 bases unmatched. Per the germline V gene, CDR1 is SNHLY and CDR2 is FYNNEI. CDR3 size: 16 residues. CDR3 protein: CASNSRLAGVGDTQYF. The CDR3 DNA sequence: TGTGCCAGCAATTCCAGATTAGCGGGAGTCGGAGATACGCAGTATTTT. The entire variable domain, with the rest obtained from reference TRBV2 and TRBJ2-3, is as follows: EPEVTQTPSHQVTQMGQEVILRCVPISNHLYFYWYRQILGQKVEFLVSFYNNEISEKSEIFDDQFSVERPDGSNFTLKIRSTKLEDSAMYFCASNSRLAGVGDTQYFGPGTRLTVL.

J is TRBJ2-1 and V is TRBV28, with 7 bases matching TRBD2. The CDR3 contains 14 residues. CDR1 is MDHEN, CDR2 SYDVKM, per germline. J was trimmed by 9 bases and V by 10 bases; bases with no gene match: 15. The CDR3, as DNA: TGTGCCACAACCGGGACTACCTTAAAGGGTGAGCAGTTCTTC. Translating gives CATTGTTLKGEQFF.

The chain recombines TRBV7-2 with TRBJ2-3; TRBD2 matches 14 bases. Germline CDR1 SGHTA, CDR2 FQGNSA. This CDR3 is built from 18 residues. J lost 3 bases, V lost 5 bases, and 10 bases had no gene match. CDR3 region: CASSTGPGLAGETDTQYF. For the CDR3, the DNA is TGTGCCAGCAGCACCGGACCGGGACTAGCGGGAGAGACAGATACGCAGTATTTT.

The chain couples TRBV5-1 to TRBJ2-1, with 9 bases identical to TRBD2. Trimming cost V 7 bases and J 0 bases; bases outside gene matches: 8. The germline V gene has CDR1 SGHRS and CDR2 YFSETQ. The CDR3 is 16 residues long. CDR3 region: CASGGAGGSSYNEQFF. The CDR3 nucleotides read TGCGCCAGCGGTGGTGCGGGAGGGAGCTCCTACAATGAGCAGTTCTTC.

The chain employs TRBV25-1 and TRBJ2-5; the D is unclear. CDR1 is MGHDK, CDR2 SYGVNS, per germline. The germline V and J ends were trimmed by 5 bases and 2 bases, with 6 bases remaining between them. This CDR3 has 12 amino acids. CDR3 loop: CASSQTQETQYF. As DNA, the CDR3 is TGTGCCAGCAGTCAAACACAAGAGACCCAGTACTTC.

This clone was seen only once. The gene calls are TRBV28 and TRBJ2-3, with TRBD2 as a possible D gene (6 bases). V was trimmed by 2 bases and J by 3 bases, leaving 18 bases between them. The CDR3 spans 17 residues. Germline assignment: CDR1 MDHEN and CDR2 SYDVKM. In nucleotides, the CDR3 is TGTGCCAGCAGTTTAACCCCCCTTAGCGGCTATACAGATACGCAGTATTTT. Translation: CASSLTPLSGYTDTQYF.

The chain recombines TRBV2 with TRBJ2-2; the match to TRBD2 covers 13 bases. Germline assignment: CDR1 SNHLY and CDR2 FYNNEI. The junction had 4 bases not matched to a gene; V was cut back by 7 bases and J by 5 bases. The CDR3 has 15 amino acids. The CDR3 reads CASNGLAGETGELFF. As DNA, the CDR3 is TGTGCCAGCAACGGACTAGCGGGAGAGACCGGGGAGCTGTTTTTT.

The V call is TRBV4-2, the J call TRBJ2-2; TRBD2 might be the D (5 bases). The CDR3 is 16 amino acids. Trimming removed 4 bases at V and 0 bases at J, with 12 bases between. Germline V CDR1 and CDR2: LGHNA, YNFKEQ. The CDR3 sequence is CASSPVTIANTGELFF. The CDR3 DNA reads TGTGCCAGCAGCCCCGTGACTATCGCGAACACCGGGGAGCTGTTTTTT.